These 17 T cell receptor beta chains originate from one sample sequenced in a study of blood T cell repertoires in COVID-19. Profiling relied on immunoSEQ multiplex PCR, and the TCRdb table lists in-frame clones only, not all of them. This sample carries around 94,000 clones, approximately 82% of them seen once, and the ten largest clones take roughly a tenth. What was sequenced was peripheral blood. These receptors were obtained from a man between 60 and 70 years old with active or convalescent COVID-19.

The CDR3 reads CASSLDSFGSDTEAFF. CDR3 DNA: TGTGCCAGCTCCCTTGACAGTTTTGGATCCGACACTGAAGCTTTCTTT. V and J are TRBV18 and TRBJ1-1; tentatively, D is TRBD1 (5 bases). The ends were cut back, 6 bases at V and 3 bases at J, with 20 bases in the middle. The CDR3 runs 16 residues. Germline assignment: CDR1 KGHSH and CDR2 LQKENI.

V and J are TRBV7-2 and TRBJ2-1; 7 nucleotides agree with TRBD2. CDR3 length: 14 residues. CDR1 and CDR2 (germline): SGHTA, FQGNSA. Germline trimming cut 5 bases from V and 7 bases from J; bases unmatched to any gene: 8. CDR3 region: CASSQRTSKNEQFF. The CDR3 coding sequence is TGTGCCAGCAGCCAACGGACTAGTAAAAATGAGCAGTTCTTC.

The chain carries TRBV24-1 and TRBJ2-7, with a weak D call TRBD2 (6 bases). Trimming shortened V by 9 bases and J by 7 bases, and 24 bases separated the two germline ends. Germline CDR1 is KGHDR and CDR2 is SFDVKD. The CDR3 totals 15 residues. Here the CDR3 DNA reads TGTGCCACCCGAGGATCGGGGCCCGGGGGATGGGAGCAGTACGTC. Protein product: CATRGSGPGGWEQYV.

The chain recombines TRBV11-2 with TRBJ2-1; D not certain. Trimming left V 1 base short and J 2 bases short, with 9 bases between. Germline CDR1 reads SGHAT; CDR2 reads FQNNGV. This CDR3 has 15 residues. The CDR3 here is CASSLGAEAYNEQFF. The CDR3 nucleotides are TGTGCCAGCAGCTTAGGGGCAGAAGCCTACAATGAGCAGTTCTTC.

This sequence joins TRBV7-9 and TRBJ1-2; the match to TRBD1 covers 9 bases. CDR1 and CDR2 (germline): SEHNR, FQNEAQ (reference sequence). V was pared by 3 bases and J by 2 bases, with 1 base of the junction left unmatched. The CDR3 length is 14 residues. In nucleotides, the CDR3 is TGTGCCAGCAGCTTGGGACAGGGAAACTATGGCTACACCTTC. The encoded protein is CASSLGQGNYGYTF.

This clone showed up many times. V usage is TRBV3-1 (or the pseudogene TRBV3-2) and J usage is TRBJ1-6; possible D gene TRBD1, 5 bases. Germline lookup yields CDR1 LGHDT and CDR2 YNNKEL (reference sequence). Trimming cost V 3 bases and J 6 bases, with 9 bases left between them. The CDR3 runs 14 residues. CDR3 in DNA: TGTGCCAGCAGCCACGGCAGGGTTAATTCACCCCTCCACTTT. Translating gives CASSHGRVNSPLHF.

There are a few counts of this clone. The V and J genes are TRBV7-2 and TRBJ1-2, with 12 positions matching TRBD1. Germline CDR1 SGHTA, CDR2 FQGNSA. CDR3 size: 18 residues. Unmatched junction bases numbered 10, after V lost 1 base and J lost 4 bases. CDR3 nucleotide sequence: TGTGCCAGCAGCTTAGATGGGGGACAGGGGGCAGTTGGCTATGGCTACACCTTC. Translating gives CASSLDGGQGAVGYGYTF.

The chain couples TRBV27 to TRBJ2-1, with TRBD1 matching over 12 bases. In germline, CDR1 is MNHEY, CDR2 SMNVEV (reference sequence). The CDR3 covers 13 residues. V was pared by 10 bases and J by 7 bases, with 5 bases of the junction left unmatched. CDR3 DNA sequence: TGTGCCATACGGGACAGGGGGCGGAATGAGCAGTTCTTC. This gives the protein CAIRDRGRNEQFF.

The chain is built from TRBV7-2 and TRBJ2-7; 7 bases are shared with TRBD1. This CDR3 spans 14 amino acids. Per the germline V gene, CDR1 is SGHTA and CDR2 is FQGNSA. Trimming took 8 bases from V and 5 from J; bases not matched to a gene: 12. The DNA for the CDR3 is TGTGCCAGCCGAAACACAGGGGAGAGGGACGAGCAGTACTTC. Translated: CASRNTGERDEQYF. The full variable domain, in which reference TRBV7-2 and TRBJ2-7 provide the parts outside the CDR3, is GAGVSQSPSNKVTEKGKDVELRCDPISGHTALYWYRQSLGQGLEFLIYFQGNSAPDKSGLPSDRFSAERTGGSVSTLTIQRTQQEDSAVYLCASRNTGERDEQYFGPGTRLTVT.

The J gene is TRBJ1-1, the V gene TRBV5-4; 7 bases fit TRBD1. This CDR3 comprises 18 residues. With 4 bases clipped from V and 1 base from J, the junction kept 16 bases outside the gene matches. Germline V gene sequence: CDR1 SGHNT, CDR2 YYREEE (reference sequence). The CDR3 DNA is TGTGCCAGCAGCCCCTCTCCAGGACAGGTTATAAGGAACACTGAAGCTTTCTTT. Translating it yields CASSPSPGQVIRNTEAFF.

As DNA, the CDR3 is TGTGCCAGCAGTCCGACGACAGGGGGGGTCTACGAGCAGTACTTC. Its protein product is CASSPTTGGVYEQYF. V gene TRBV27 combines with J gene TRBJ2-7; 9 bases map to TRBD1. In germline, CDR1 is MNHEY, CDR2 SMNVEV (reference sequence). The CDR3 loop spans 15 amino acids. V lost 5 bases, J lost 3 bases, and 8 bases stayed unmatched.

J is TRBJ2-1 and V is TRBV29-1; the match to TRBD2 covers 7 bases. Germline CDR1 and CDR2: SQVTM and ANQGSEA. The CDR3 is 12 amino acids. The trim removed 4 bases at V and 10 bases at J, leaving 7 bases unmatched. CDR3 coding DNA: TGCAGCGTTGCAGCGGTGGGAGGGGAGCAGTTCTTC. This translates into CSVAAVGGEQFF.

This rearrangement joins TRBV7-9 to TRBJ1-4; unclear D gene. V lost 3 bases to trimming and J lost 3 bases, with 8 bases between them. The CDR3 extends over 14 amino acids. Germline assignment: CDR1 SEHNR and CDR2 FQNEAQ (reference sequence). CDR3 DNA sequence: TGTGCCAGCAGCTTTAGAGGTGCTAATGAAAAACTGTTTTTT. Translating gives CASSFRGANEKLFF. Drawing the rest from reference TRBV7-9 and TRBJ1-4, the complete variable domain is DTGVSQNPRHKITKRGQNVTFRCDPISEHNRLYWYRQTLGQGPEFLTYFQNEAQLEKSRLLSDRFSAERPKGSFSTLEIQRTEQGDSAMYLCASSFRGANEKLFFGSGTQLSVL.

The chain couples TRBV5-1 to TRBJ1-3; TRBD1 agrees at 7 bases. The germline V gene has CDR1 SGHRS and CDR2 YFSETQ. This CDR3 spans 14 amino acids. V shed 3 bases, J shed 7 bases, and the junction held 7 bases outside the gene matches. CDR3: CASSSGQAPNTIYF. In DNA form, the CDR3 reads TGCGCCAGCAGCTCCGGACAGGCCCCTAACACCATATATTTT.

This rearrangement joins TRBV28 to TRBJ2-1, with 7 positions matching TRBD1. The CDR3 length is 15 residues. V lost 6 bases to trimming and J lost 9 bases; unmatched junction nucleotides: 14. Germline V gene sequence: CDR1 MDHEN, CDR2 SYDVKM. CDR3 sequence (DNA): TGTGCCAGCAGAGGGACAGACCGGTCGCCTGTTGAGCAGTTCTTC. Its protein is CASRGTDRSPVEQFF.

The chain combines TRBV13 with TRBJ2-1; 10 bases agree with TRBD2. The CDR3 covers 18 residues. Germline values: CDR1 PRHDT, CDR2 FYEKMQ (reference sequence). V was pared by 6 bases and J by 2 bases, with 13 bases of the junction left unmatched. CDR3 amino acids: CASSHGLAGAGTYNEQFF. In DNA form, the CDR3 reads TGTGCCAGCAGTCACGGGCTAGCGGGAGCGGGTACCTACAATGAGCAGTTCTTC.

This clone was found once. The chain recombines TRBV2 with TRBJ1-3; D is ambiguous. This CDR3 has 14 amino acids. V was trimmed by 1 base and J by 0 bases, leaving 4 bases between them. Germline CDR1 reads SNHLY; CDR2 reads FYNNEI. The CDR3 coding sequence is TGTGCCAGCAGTGAAGACAGCTCTGGAAACACCATATATTTT. Its translation is CASSEDSSGNTIYF.